The clone carrying this T cell receptor beta chain appeared many times. One junction end disagrees with the germline gene, perhaps due to a read error. The sample is drawn from a study of regulatory T cells in long-lasting Graves disease. Arm-PCR of CDR3 regions and iRepertoire HTBI primers were the basis on which TCR beta libraries were built. TCRdb processed the multiplex PCR reads anew with MiXCR; each CDR3 protein has one entry. Here the sample spans about 340,000 distinct CDR3 sequences, roughly a fifth being singletons. The time point denotes: persistent/refractory GD, antithyroid drugs over 5 years with positive TRAb. Extracted RNA from PBMCs served as the source of the TCR library. The source was peripheral blood mononuclear cells (PBMCs), collected when the disease was refractory, from a patient treated with antithyroid drugs. This TCR was recovered from a female donor with Graves disease.

The CDR3 loop is CASSLWRGHNNPPLHF. The CDR3 DNA follows: TGTGCCAGCAGTTTATGGAGGGGACATAATAATCCACCCCTCCACTTT. The chain joins TRBV28 to TRBJ1-6, with a weak D call TRBD1 (6 bases). This CDR3 is built from 16 residues. CDR1 is MDHEN, CDR2 SYDVKM, per germline.